This T cell receptor beta chain was documented in a study of CD8 T cells in ankylosing spondylitis. The CDR3 sequence is 16 residues long. The V gene lost 2 bases and the J gene lost 1 base, with 17 bases spanning the gap. The germline V gene has CDR1 DFQATT and CDR2 SNEGSKA (reference sequence). At least ten counts were recorded for this clonotype. The target antigen is unknown. TCRdb used MiXCR to reprocess the 5' RACE reads, holding one entry per CDR3 protein. The table has under 150,000 distinct CDR3 sequences, 7.5% to 9.5% seen once. Study outcomes and limitations: Reported data indicate significant enrichment of disease-linked clones within matched ankylosing spondylitis synovial fluid.

Sequencing was done on a sample of synovial fluid, either unsorted or a sorted T cell fraction (not recorded which). The receptor's source is a male donor with ankylosing spondylitis. The chain joins TRBV20-1 to TRBJ1-1, with D unresolved. The CDR3 loop is CSARLRSEYRNTEAFF. The DNA of the CDR3 is TGCAGTGCTAGACTGCGCTCCGAGTATCGGAACACTGAAGCTTTCTTT.